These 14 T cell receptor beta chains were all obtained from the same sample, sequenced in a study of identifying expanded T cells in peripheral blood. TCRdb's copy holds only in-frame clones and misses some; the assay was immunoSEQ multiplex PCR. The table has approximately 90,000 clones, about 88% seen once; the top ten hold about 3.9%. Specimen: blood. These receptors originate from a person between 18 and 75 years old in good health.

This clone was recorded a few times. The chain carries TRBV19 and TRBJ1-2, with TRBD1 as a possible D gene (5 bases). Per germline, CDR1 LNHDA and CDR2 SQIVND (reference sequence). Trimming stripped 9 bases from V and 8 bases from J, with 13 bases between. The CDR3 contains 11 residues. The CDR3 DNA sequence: TGTGCCAGCGAGATTCAGGGAGGCTACACCTTC. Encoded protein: CASEIQGGYTF.

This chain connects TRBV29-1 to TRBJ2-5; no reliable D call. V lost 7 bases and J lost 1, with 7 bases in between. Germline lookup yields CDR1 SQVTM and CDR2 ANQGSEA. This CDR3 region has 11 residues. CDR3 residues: CSAGLQETQYF. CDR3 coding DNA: TGCAGCGCGGGCCTCCAAGAGACCCAGTACTTC.

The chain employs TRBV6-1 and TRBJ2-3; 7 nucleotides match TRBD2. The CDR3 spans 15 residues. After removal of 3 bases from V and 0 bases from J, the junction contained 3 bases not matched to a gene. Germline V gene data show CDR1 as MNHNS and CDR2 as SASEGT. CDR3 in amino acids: CASSELAESTDTQYF. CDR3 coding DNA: TGTGCCAGCAGTGAGCTAGCGGAGAGCACAGATACGCAGTATTTT.

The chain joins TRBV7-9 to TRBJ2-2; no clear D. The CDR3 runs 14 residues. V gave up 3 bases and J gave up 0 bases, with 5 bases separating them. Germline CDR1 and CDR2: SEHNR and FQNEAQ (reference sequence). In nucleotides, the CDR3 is TGTGCCAGCAGCTTCCGGGCGAACACCGGGGAGCTGTTTTTT. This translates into CASSFRANTGELFF.

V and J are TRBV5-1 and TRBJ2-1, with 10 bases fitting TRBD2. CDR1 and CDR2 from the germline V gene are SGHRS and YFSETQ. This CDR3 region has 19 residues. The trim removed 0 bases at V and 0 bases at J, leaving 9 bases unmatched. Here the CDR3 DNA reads TGCGCCAGCAGCTTGGAGGCTAGCGGGAGTTTCCCCTCCTACAATGAGCAGTTCTTC. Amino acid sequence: CASSLEASGSFPSYNEQFF.

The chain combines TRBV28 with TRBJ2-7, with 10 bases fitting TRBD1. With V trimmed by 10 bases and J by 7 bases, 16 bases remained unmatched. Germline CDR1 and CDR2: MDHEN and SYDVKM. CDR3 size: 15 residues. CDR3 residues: CATTREGQGLWEQYF. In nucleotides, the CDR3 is TGTGCCACCACCCGCGAGGGACAGGGGCTGTGGGAGCAGTACTTC.

The CDR3 coding sequence is TGTGCCAGCAAAGCAGGGACGGGGGGCAATCAGCCCCAGCATTTT. Residues: CASKAGTGGNQPQHF. V is TRBV6-1 and J is TRBJ1-5, with D tentatively TRBD1 (5 bases). This CDR3 is built from 15 residues. Trimming pared 7 bases from V and 2 bases from J, leaving 15 bases between. Germline CDR1 MNHNS, CDR2 SASEGT.

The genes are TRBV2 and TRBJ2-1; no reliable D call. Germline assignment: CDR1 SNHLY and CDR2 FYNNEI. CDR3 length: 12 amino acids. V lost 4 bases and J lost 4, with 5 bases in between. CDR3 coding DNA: TGTGCCAGCAGTGGTCCTTACAATGAGCAGTTCTTC. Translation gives CASSGPYNEQFF.

The CDR3 region is CASSPAGTTNYGYTF. The CDR3 DNA reads TGTGCCAGCTCACCGGCCGGGACAACTAACTATGGCTACACCTTC. The chain has TRBV18 and TRBJ1-2; a weak D match, TRBD1 (6 bases). Germline V gene sequence: CDR1 KGHSH, CDR2 LQKENI. This CDR3 spans 15 amino acids. V was trimmed by 3 bases and J by 0 bases, leaving 11 bases between them.

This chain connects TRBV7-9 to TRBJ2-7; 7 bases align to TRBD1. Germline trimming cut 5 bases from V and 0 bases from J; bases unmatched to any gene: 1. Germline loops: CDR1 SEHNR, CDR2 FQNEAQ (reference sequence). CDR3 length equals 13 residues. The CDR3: CASSRDSSYEQYF. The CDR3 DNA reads TGTGCCAGCAGCCGGGACAGCTCCTACGAGCAGTACTTC.

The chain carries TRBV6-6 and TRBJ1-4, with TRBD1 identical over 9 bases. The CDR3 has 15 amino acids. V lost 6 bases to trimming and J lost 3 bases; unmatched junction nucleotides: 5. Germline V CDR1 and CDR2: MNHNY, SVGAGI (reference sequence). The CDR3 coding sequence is TGTGCCAGCAGGGACAGGGGAGGACCTAATGAAAAACTGTTTTTT. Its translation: CASRDRGGPNEKLFF.

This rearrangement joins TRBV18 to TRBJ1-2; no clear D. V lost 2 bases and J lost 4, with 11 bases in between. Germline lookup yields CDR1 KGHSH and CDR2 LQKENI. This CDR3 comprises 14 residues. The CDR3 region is CASSPSDLSYGYTF. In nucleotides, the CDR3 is TGTGCCAGCTCACCAAGCGACTTATCCTATGGCTACACCTTC.

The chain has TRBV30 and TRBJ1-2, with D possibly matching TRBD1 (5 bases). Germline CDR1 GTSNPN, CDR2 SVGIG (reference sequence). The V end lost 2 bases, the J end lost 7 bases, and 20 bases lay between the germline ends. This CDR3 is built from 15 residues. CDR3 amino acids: CAWSWRPRGESGYTF. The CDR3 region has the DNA TGTGCCTGGAGTTGGAGACCGCGAGGGGAGAGTGGCTACACCTTC.

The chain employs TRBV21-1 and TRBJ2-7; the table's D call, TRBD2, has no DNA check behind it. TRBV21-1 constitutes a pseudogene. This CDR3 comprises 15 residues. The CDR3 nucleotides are TGTGCCAGCCCCAAAAGCGGGGACGGAGGCTACGAGCAGTACTTC. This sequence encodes CASPKSGDGGYEQYF.